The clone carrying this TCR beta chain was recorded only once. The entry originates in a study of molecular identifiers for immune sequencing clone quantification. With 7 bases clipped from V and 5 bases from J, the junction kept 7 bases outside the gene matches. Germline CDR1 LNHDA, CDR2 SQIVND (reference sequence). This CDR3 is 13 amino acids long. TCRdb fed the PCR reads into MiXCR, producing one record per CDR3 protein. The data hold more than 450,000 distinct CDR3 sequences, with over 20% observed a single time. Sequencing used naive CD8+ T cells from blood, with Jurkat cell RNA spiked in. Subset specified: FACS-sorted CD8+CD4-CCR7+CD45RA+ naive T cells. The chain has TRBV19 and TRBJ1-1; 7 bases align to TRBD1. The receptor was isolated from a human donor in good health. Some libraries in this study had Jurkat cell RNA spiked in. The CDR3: CASTGTAVTEAFF. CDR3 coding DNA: TGTGCCAGTACCGGGACAGCCGTAACTGAAGCTTTCTTT.